Shown below are 15 T cell receptor beta chains from a single sample sequenced in a study of blood T cell repertoires in COVID-19 (dated by TCRdb to between 2020 and 2021). The library was produced with the immunoSEQ multiplex PCR assay. This immuneACCESS table, as held by TCRdb, lists in-frame sequences with V and J called but not all clones. Of the missing ones, under half trace to an unresolved V gene in checked studies; the others have no known cause. A total of about 74,000 clones appear in this sample, almost 90% of them only once. The top ten clonotypes cover about 4.4% of the sample. Sequencing was done on a sample of peripheral blood. These receptors came from a woman aged 80 or over with acute or convalescent COVID-19.

The rearrangement joins TRBV11-3 to TRBJ2-2; D gene uncertain. The V and J ends lost 0 bases and 7 bases respectively, with 3 bases between them. The CDR3 totals 12 residues. The germline V gene has CDR1 SGHNT and CDR2 YENEEA. CDR3 DNA: TGTGCCAGCAGCTTAGATATCGGGGAGCTGTTTTTT. Residues: CASSLDIGELFF.

The V call is TRBV4-2, the J call TRBJ1-1; TRBD1 agrees at 8 bases. V trimming: 0 bases; J trimming: 5 bases; junction bases outside the gene matches: 8. This CDR3 is 16 amino acids long. CDR1 LGHNA and CDR2 YNFKEQ come from the germline V gene. The CDR3, as DNA: TGTGCCAGCAGCCAAGATTTACAGGGGGTAAATACTGAAGCTTTCTTT. It specifies CASSQDLQGVNTEAFF.

The chain couples TRBV5-1 to TRBJ2-7; 8 bases agree with TRBD2. In germline, CDR1 is SGHRS, CDR2 YFSETQ. The CDR3 is 16 amino acids. Trimming cost V 1 base and J 6 bases; bases outside gene matches: 12. The CDR3 DNA sequence: TGCGCCAGCAGCTTGACGCTAGCGGGCGCAGCAGGCGAGCAGTACTTC. It is translated as CASSLTLAGAAGEQYF.

The genes are TRBV29-1 and TRBJ1-2; D is ambiguous. V lost 4 bases and J lost 4, with 10 bases in between. The length of the CDR3 is 12 residues. Germline values: CDR1 SQVTM, CDR2 ANQGSEA. Here the CDR3 DNA reads TGCAGCGTTGTGTCCCCTCCCTATGGCTACACCTTC. Translated, it gives CSVVSPPYGYTF. Full variable domain (outside the CDR3, taken from reference TRBV29-1 and TRBJ1-2): SAVISQKPSRDICQRGTSLTIQCQVDSQVTMMFWYRQQPGQSLTLIATANQGSEATYESGFVIDKFPISRPNLTFSTLTVSNMSPEDSSIYLCSVVSPPYGYTFGSGTRLTVV.

The chain carries TRBV19 and TRBJ1-4, with D hard to call. Germline CDR1 is LNHDA and CDR2 is SQIVND (reference sequence). V lost 4 bases to trimming and J lost 5 bases, with 8 bases between them. CDR3 length: 13 residues. In DNA form, the CDR3 reads TGTGCCAGTAGTAACAGAGAAAATGAAAAACTGTTTTTT. It translates to CASSNRENEKLFF.

The chain recombines TRBV18 with TRBJ2-2; D is perhaps TRBD1 (6 bases). Germline CDR1 and CDR2: KGHSH and LQKENI. CDR3 length: 14 residues. Trimming shortened V by 5 bases and J by 6 bases, and 13 bases separated the two germline ends. The CDR3, as DNA: TGTGCCAGCTCAGCAACAGGGTCCTCCGGGGAGCTGTTTTTT. Amino acids: CASSATGSSGELFF.

The rearrangement links TRBV6-2 or TRBV6-3 to TRBJ1-1; D is perhaps TRBD1 (5 bases). The CDR3 length is 14 residues. Germline values: CDR1 MNHEY, CDR2 SVGEGT. V lost 2 bases and J lost 3, with 10 bases in between. This CDR3 is CASSYGDRDTEAFF. In DNA, the CDR3 is TGTGCCAGCAGTTACGGAGACAGAGACACTGAAGCTTTCTTT.

V is TRBV19 and J is TRBJ1-2; D gene unclear. The CDR3 runs 10 residues. V dropped 6 bases and J dropped 6 bases, with 5 bases sitting between them. From germline, CDR1 is LNHDA and CDR2 SQIVND (reference sequence). Written as DNA, the CDR3 is TGTGCCAGTAGCTCCGATGGCTACACCTTC. Translated, it gives CASSSDGYTF.

V is TRBV19 and J is TRBJ1-5, with unresolved D. The CDR3 is 15 amino acids. In germline, CDR1 is LNHDA, CDR2 SQIVND (reference sequence). The V end lost 3 bases, the J end lost 5 bases, and 14 bases lay between the germline ends. CDR3 sequence: CASSIRPALDQPQHF. Here the CDR3 DNA reads TGTGCCAGTAGTATCAGACCAGCGCTCGATCAGCCCCAGCATTTT.

The V gene is TRBV5-1, the J gene TRBJ2-1, with 9 bases fitting TRBD2. The CDR3 has 15 amino acids. CDR1 is SGHRS, CDR2 YFSETQ, per germline. The trim removed 0 bases at V and 4 bases at J, leaving 2 bases unmatched. CDR3: CASSLASGIYNEQFF. For the CDR3, the DNA is TGCGCCAGCAGCTTGGCTAGCGGGATTTACAATGAGCAGTTCTTC.

This clone occurred a few times. The chain carries TRBV12-3 or TRBV12-4 and TRBJ2-7; TRBD1 matches 7 bases. Trimming removed 5 bases from V and 3 bases from J; junction bases left unmatched: 1. CDR3 size: 12 residues. DNA of the CDR3: TGTGCCAGCAGTCGGGACAGCTACGAGCAGTACTTC. Its translation is CASSRDSYEQYF.

The chain has TRBV9 and TRBJ2-3; a weak D match, TRBD2 (6 bases). The V end was cut by 3 bases, the J end by 0 bases, with 11 bases between. Per the germline V gene, CDR1 is SGDLS and CDR2 is YYNGEE. The CDR3 sequence is 15 residues long. CDR3 sequence reads: CASSGHRGSTDTQYF. CDR3 bases: TGTGCCAGCAGCGGACATCGGGGGAGCACAGATACGCAGTATTTT.

The rearrangement joins TRBV19 to TRBJ2-1, with 9 bases aligning to TRBD2. The germline CDR1 and CDR2 sequences are LNHDA and SQIVND (reference sequence). Losses at the gene ends were 5 bases for V and 8 bases for J; bases not matched to a gene: 13. The CDR3 spans 16 residues. CDR3 region: CASSHSGGGKAYEQFF. CDR3 sequence (DNA): TGTGCCAGTAGTCATAGCGGGGGAGGAAAGGCCTATGAGCAGTTCTTC.

The chain recombines TRBV11-2 with TRBJ2-1; D is possibly TRBD2 (5 bases). Germline-derived CDR1 and CDR2 are SGHAT and FQNNGV. Trimming took off 2 bases at V and 5 bases at J, with 13 bases between the two ends. CDR3 length: 15 residues. CDR3 in amino acids: CASSLIRGRNNEQFF. The DNA for the CDR3 is TGTGCCAGCAGCTTAATACGGGGTAGGAACAATGAGCAGTTCTTC. The full variable domain, completed using reference TRBV11-2 and TRBJ2-1, is EAGVAQSPRYKIIEKRQSVAFWCNPISGHATLYWYQQILGQGPKLLIQFQNNGVVDDSQLPKDRFSAERLKGVDSTLKIQPAKLEDSAVYLCASSLIRGRNNEQFFGPGTRLTVL.

The V call is TRBV19, the J call TRBJ2-3; 10 nucleotides align to TRBD2. CDR3 length: 16 residues. Unmatched junction bases numbered 11, after V lost 7 bases and J lost 4 bases. Germline lookup yields CDR1 LNHDA and CDR2 SQIVND (reference sequence). The CDR3 nucleotides are TGTGCCAGTATTCCCATAGCGGGGGGCCCGCCAGATACGCAGTATTTT. It is translated as CASIPIAGGPPDTQYF.